This TCR beta chain was observed in a study of tumor-infiltrating lymphocytes in primary liver carcinoma. Study-level background: Patients' primary liver carcinoma was surgically resected.

They got blood RNA out of unsorted whole blood and also pulled out germline DNA. Patients were chronically HBV-infected and treatment-naive. The CDR3 extends over 19 amino acids. Germline loops: CDR1 ENHRY, CDR2 SYGVKD. V trimming: 7 bases; J trimming: 0 bases; junction bases outside the gene matches: 20. On this clonotype: What it recognizes is unknown. Given the absence of the conserved phenylalanine or tryptophan at the CDR3 end, a read error is likely.

Study results and caveats: A significantly higher top-250-clone fraction was found in tumors than in blood (p = 0.039). It was tumor-adjacent and tumor-blood pairs that overlapped less than tumor region pairs did.

A constant-region primer primed TCR beta cDNA synthesis from about 530 ng of total RNA. Modified slightly, ARM-PCR produced TCR beta libraries over three nested multiplex PCR rounds. Rounds one and two of PCR, each of about 10 cycles, were primed with TRBV1-TRBV30 forward primers and a C-beta reverse primer. In TCRdb, the multiplex PCR reads were re-called with MiXCR into one record per CDR3 protein. The repertoire holds approximately 330,000 distinct CDR3 sequences, with 65% as singletons. The source is a man between 40 and 49 years old with primary liver carcinoma and hepatitis B virus infection. The chain recombines TRBV10-3 with TRBJ2-7, with 8 bases aligning to TRBD2. The sample taken for sequencing was peripheral blood. The CDR3 here is CAITKRSGLVGGFSYEQYI. The DNA of the CDR3 is TGTGCCATCACCAAACGATCGGGACTAGTGGGAGGGTTCTCCTACGAGCAGTACATC.